The 27 T cell receptor beta chains in this list originate from one sample, sequenced in a study of blood T cell repertoires in COVID-19. The repertoire was sequenced with immunoSEQ multiplex PCR; TCRdb's copy has only in-frame clones and lacks some. The repertoire holds approximately 200,000 clones, around 84% seen once, with 5.1% in the top ten. The sequencing input was peripheral blood. These receptors all come from a woman aged 60-70 years who had recovered from COVID-19.

The rearrangement uses TRBV6-1 and TRBJ2-1, with a tentative D call TRBD2 (5 bases). Trimming pared 1 base from V and 4 bases from J, leaving 14 bases between. The germline V gene encodes CDR1 MNHNS and CDR2 SASEGT. This CDR3 spans 16 amino acids. In DNA form, the CDR3 reads TGTGCCAGCAGTGAAGAATGGGCGGGTGATTACAATGAGCAGTTCTTC. Encoded protein: CASSEEWAGDYNEQFF.

The V and J genes are TRBV15 and TRBJ2-2; 12 bases are shared with TRBD2. V lost 3 bases, J lost 0 bases, and 5 bases stayed unmatched. Germline V gives CDR1 LNHNV, CDR2 YYDKDF (reference sequence). This CDR3 region has 18 residues. CDR3 sequence reads: CATSRTSGGLANTGELFF. The CDR3 coding sequence is TGTGCCACCAGCAGGACTAGCGGGGGCCTCGCGAACACCGGGGAGCTGTTTTTT.

The V call is TRBV7-2, the J call TRBJ2-3; D may be TRBD2 (6 bases). CDR3 length: 15 amino acids. Germline assignment: CDR1 SGHTA and CDR2 FQGNSA. The germline V and J ends were trimmed by 4 bases and 0 bases, with 11 bases remaining between them. CDR3 bases: TGTGCCAGCAGCTCCACCGGGACTAGCACAGATACGCAGTATTTT. This gives the protein CASSSTGTSTDTQYF. The full variable domain, in which reference TRBV7-2 and TRBJ2-3 provide the parts outside the CDR3, is GAGVSQSPSNKVTEKGKDVELRCDPISGHTALYWYRQSLGQGLEFLIYFQGNSAPDKSGLPSDRFSAERTGGSVSTLTIQRTQQEDSAVYLCASSSTGTSTDTQYFGPGTRLTVL.

The rearrangement uses TRBV1 and TRBJ1-2. TRBV1 is reported as a pseudogene. The CDR3 runs to 13 residues. The chain's CDR3 is CTSSQNGEYGYTF. The CDR3 DNA follows: TGCACCAGCAGCCAAAATGGTGAGTATGGCTACACCTTC.

The chain recombines TRBV3-1 (or the pseudogene TRBV3-2) with TRBJ2-7, with D possibly being TRBD1 (6 bases). In germline, CDR1 is LGHDT, CDR2 YNNKEL (reference sequence). CDR3 length: 13 residues. V was clipped by 4 bases and J by 7 bases, with 14 bases between them. The CDR3 loop reads CASSLEGGSEQYF. The CDR3 nucleotides read TGTGCCAGCAGCCTAGAAGGGGGATCGGAGCAGTACTTC.

V gene TRBV6-6 combines with J gene TRBJ2-3, with D tentatively TRBD2 (6 bases). V lost 2 bases and J lost 5, with 11 bases in between. The CDR3 contains 14 residues. Germline CDR1 and CDR2: MNHNY and SVGAGI (reference sequence). For the CDR3, the DNA is TGTGCCAGCAGTTACGGAGGGGTTGGAGATACGCAGTATTTT. Encoded protein: CASSYGGVGDTQYF.

This chain connects TRBV30 to TRBJ2-3; the D gene is possibly TRBD2 (6 bases). The CDR3 contains 14 residues. Trimming took 5 bases from V and 3 from J, leaving 15 bases between them. The germline V gene has CDR1 GTSNPN and CDR2 SVGIG (reference sequence). The CDR3: CAWGTGTLTDTQYF. Written as DNA, the CDR3 is TGTGCCTGGGGAACCGGGACTCTGACAGATACGCAGTATTTT.

The gene calls are TRBV7-2 and TRBJ2-7; TRBD1 might be the D (5 bases). Trimming took 1 base from V and 3 from J, leaving 19 bases between them. Germline V lookup: CDR1 SGHTA, CDR2 FQGNSA. The length of the CDR3 is 17 residues. The CDR3 reads CASSLGRTIREFYEQYF. CDR3 DNA: TGTGCCAGCAGCTTAGGCAGGACAATAAGGGAATTCTACGAGCAGTACTTC.

A few counts support this clone. The chain uses TRBV30 and TRBJ1-4; 8 nucleotides line up with TRBD1. This CDR3 region has 16 residues. Trimming cost V 1 base and J 0 bases; bases outside gene matches: 4. Looked up from germline, CDR1 is GTSNPN and CDR2 is SVGIG (reference sequence). The CDR3 sequence is CAWSGPGGSTNEKLFF. The CDR3, as DNA: TGTGCCTGGAGTGGACCAGGGGGCTCAACTAATGAAAAACTGTTTTTT.

This clone was seen just once. V is TRBV2 and J is TRBJ2-5; D is perhaps TRBD1 (6 bases). Germline-derived CDR1 and CDR2 are SNHLY and FYNNEI. V shed 7 bases and J shed 3 bases, with 12 bases lying between them. The CDR3 has 13 amino acids. CDR3 DNA sequence: TGTGCCAGCACCCGTGAGGGGGAAGAGACCCAGTACTTC. It is translated as CASTREGEETQYF.

The CDR3 here is CASSTGTGRGNTIYF. The CDR3 nucleotides are TGTGCCAGCAGCACCGGGACAGGGCGAGGAAACACCATATATTTT. This rearrangement joins TRBV7-3 to TRBJ1-3, with 9 nucleotides matching TRBD1. Germline values: CDR1 SGHTA, CDR2 FQGTGA. The CDR3 consists of 15 residues. Trimming took 5 bases from V and 4 from J; bases not matched to a gene: 6.

This clone showed up just once. The rearrangement links TRBV19 to TRBJ2-5; D ambiguous. Germline CDR1 is LNHDA and CDR2 is SQIVND (reference sequence). The length of the CDR3 is 15 residues. V gave up 1 base and J gave up 2 bases, with 11 bases separating them. CDR3 sequence (DNA): TGTGCCAGTAGTATAGGCACTCTGTATCAAGAGACCCAGTACTTC. Its protein product is CASSIGTLYQETQYF.

This chain connects TRBV20-1 to TRBJ2-7; 8 bases align to TRBD2. The germline CDR1 and CDR2 sequences are DFQATT and SNEGSKA (reference sequence). The V and J ends lost 3 bases and 6 bases, in that order; junction bases with no gene match: 7. The CDR3 is 13 amino acids. The CDR3 loop reads CSASRSGGLEQYF. The DNA of the CDR3 is TGCAGTGCTAGTCGGTCGGGGGGGCTCGAGCAGTACTTC.

The V call is TRBV18, the J call TRBJ1-4; possible D gene TRBD1, 6 bases. V was pared by 2 bases and J by 8 bases, with 6 bases between. Germline loops: CDR1 KGHSH, CDR2 LQKENI. The CDR3 is 12 residues long. CDR3 nucleotide sequence: TGTGCCAGCTCACCAGGGGGCGAAAAACTGTTTTTT. It translates to CASSPGGEKLFF. Full variable domain (rest looked up from reference TRBV18 and TRBJ1-4): NAGVMQNPRHLVRRRGQEARLRCSPMKGHSHVYWYRQLPEEGLKFMVYLQKENIIDESGMPKERFSAEFPKEGPSILRIQQVVRGDSAAYFCASSPGGEKLFFGSGTQLSVL.

The rearrangement uses TRBV4-1 and TRBJ2-7, with 9 positions matching TRBD1. CDR3 length: 16 residues. Germline V CDR1 and CDR2: MGHRA, YSYEKL. J gave up 1 base and V 4 bases, and 8 bases lay outside the gene matches. The CDR3 loop reads CASSRMAGTGSYEQYF. CDR3 in DNA: TGCGCCAGCAGCCGGATGGCGGGGACAGGGTCCTACGAGCAGTACTTC.

V gene TRBV4-1 combines with J gene TRBJ1-5; TRBD1 is a possible D gene (6 bases). V lost 4 bases and J lost 4, with 14 bases in between. CDR3 length: 15 amino acids. Germline V gene data show CDR1 as MGHRA and CDR2 as YSYEKL. The CDR3 region has the DNA TGCGCCAGCAGCCCTAGCGGGACAACGAATCAGCCCCAGCATTTT. This encodes CASSPSGTTNQPQHF.

The gene calls are TRBV15 and TRBJ1-2, with TRBD1 matching 7 bases. The germline gives CDR1 LNHNV, CDR2 YYDKDF (reference sequence). The V gene end was trimmed by 0 bases and the J gene end by 7 bases; junction bases not matched to a gene: 11. This CDR3 spans 16 amino acids. CDR3 loop: CATSRDPGRGIFGYTF. The CDR3 bases are TGTGCCACCAGCAGAGATCCCGGCAGGGGGATCTTTGGCTACACCTTC.

The chain uses TRBV12-3 or TRBV12-4 and TRBJ2-1; 9 nucleotides align to TRBD1. V dropped 8 bases and J dropped 14; count of bases not matched to a gene: 10. There are 12 residues in the CDR3. DNA for the CDR3: TGTGCCAGCCTGCCCACACAGGGGGCGGAGTTCTTC. It specifies CASLPTQGAEFF.

This CDR3 is CASSPPLAPPWEQFF. In DNA, the CDR3 is TGCGCCAGCAGCCCCCCCTTAGCACCCCCCTGGGAGCAGTTCTTC. V usage is TRBV4-1 and J usage is TRBJ2-1; D is unresolved. The V and J ends lost 4 bases and 10 bases respectively, with 20 bases between them. Germline V gives CDR1 MGHRA, CDR2 YSYEKL. This CDR3 is 15 amino acids long.

As regards this clone: The sample contains more than one DNA sequence encoding this CDR3. The chain links TRBV2 to TRBJ2-5, with 7 bases lining up with TRBD1. J gave up 4 bases and V 6 bases, and 5 bases lay outside the gene matches. The CDR3 covers 13 residues. The germline V gene has CDR1 SNHLY and CDR2 FYNNEI. CDR3 protein: CASSPTGRETQYF. CDR3 DNA: TGTGCCAGCAGCCCGACAGGGCGAGAGACCCAGTACTTC.

This clone appeared once. This sequence joins TRBV4-3 and TRBJ2-5; TRBD2 matches at 7 bases. V lost 4 bases to trimming and J lost 3 bases; unmatched junction nucleotides: 11. CDR1 and CDR2 (germline): LGHNA, YSLEER. The length of the CDR3 is 16 residues. CDR3 coding DNA: TGCGCCAGCAGCCCTGCGCGGGGGTCGGTGGAAGAGACCCAGTACTTC. Its translation: CASSPARGSVEETQYF.

This rearrangement joins TRBV19 to TRBJ1-1, with 7 bases matching TRBD1. This CDR3 is built from 12 residues. V trimming: 9 bases; J trimming: 3 bases; junction bases outside the gene matches: 4. From germline, CDR1 is LNHDA and CDR2 SQIVND (reference sequence). CDR3 in DNA: TGTGCCAGCAGGGGGGAATACACTGAAGCTTTCTTT. Amino acid sequence: CASRGEYTEAFF.

The V call is TRBV20-1, the J call TRBJ1-1, with D hard to call. Germline assignment: CDR1 DFQATT and CDR2 SNEGSKA (reference sequence). The CDR3 consists of 13 residues. The ends were cut back, 3 bases at V and 4 bases at J, with 12 bases in the middle. CDR3 DNA sequence: TGCAGTGCTAGTCAGGCGGCGGGCACTGAAGCTTTCTTT. Its translation: CSASQAAGTEAFF.

This clone was seen once. This chain uses TRBV13 with TRBJ2-4; 9 bases match TRBD2. V trimming: 0 bases; J trimming: 4 bases; junction bases outside the gene matches: 4. Per the germline V gene, CDR1 is PRHDT and CDR2 is FYEKMQ (reference sequence). The CDR3 extends over 16 amino acids. In nucleotides, the CDR3 is TGTGCCAGCAGCTTAGGTTTTAGCGGGGGAAAAAACATTCAGTACTTC. Amino acid sequence: CASSLGFSGGKNIQYF.

V usage is TRBV4-1 and J usage is TRBJ1-4, with D perhaps matching TRBD1 (5 bases). The V gene lost 0 bases and the J gene lost 5 bases, with 10 bases spanning the gap. CDR3 length equals 15 residues. Germline V gene data show CDR1 as MGHRA and CDR2 as YSYEKL. In DNA form, the CDR3 reads TGCGCCAGCAGCCAAGAGAAGGGGTGGAATGAAAAACTGTTTTTT. Its protein is CASSQEKGWNEKLFF.

This rearrangement joins TRBV6-2 or TRBV6-3 to TRBJ1-1; D possibly corresponds to TRBD1 (6 bases). Germline loops: CDR1 MNHEY, CDR2 SVGEGT. CDR3 length: 17 amino acids. The V end lost 6 bases, the J end lost 3 bases, and 23 bases lay between the germline ends. This chain's CDR3 is CASSRPIRGGRDTEAFF. The CDR3 DNA follows: TGTGCCAGCAGCCGACCGATTCGGGGGGGCCGGGACACTGAAGCTTTCTTT.

The rearrangement uses TRBV2 and TRBJ2-5, with TRBD2 identical over 8 bases. Germline V gives CDR1 SNHLY, CDR2 FYNNEI. The trim removed 4 bases at V and 4 bases at J, leaving 8 bases unmatched. This CDR3 spans 15 amino acids. CDR3 nucleotides: TGTGCCAGCAGTGGGAGTGGCGGGGGGCGAGAGACCCAGTACTTC. Its translation: CASSGSGGGRETQYF.